The 11 T cell receptor beta chains listed next were all sequenced from one sample in a study of blood T cell repertoires in COVID-19. Using immunoSEQ multiplex PCR, the repertoire was profiled, and TCRdb retains in-frame clones only, with some absent. The sample has 220,000 or so clones; about 82% are singletons. The sample taken for sequencing was PBMCs or T cells enriched from blood (not recorded which). These receptors all come from a woman aged 45-65 years who had recovered from COVID-19.

J is TRBJ1-2 and V is TRBV29-1; 7 bases map to TRBD1. The CDR3 extends over 14 amino acids. Germline V CDR1 and CDR2: SQVTM, ANQGSEA. V lost 4 bases, J lost 6 bases, and 11 bases stayed unmatched. CDR3 bases: TGCAGCGTTGTAGTTGGACAGGTCGTCGATGGCTACACCTTC. It yields the protein CSVVVGQVVDGYTF.

V usage is TRBV7-3 and J usage is TRBJ1-1; perhaps TRBD1 as D (5 bases). The V and J ends lost 5 bases and 3 bases respectively, with 16 bases between them. CDR1 SGHTA and CDR2 FQGTGA come from the germline V gene. This CDR3 region has 15 residues. CDR3 nucleotides: TGTGCCAGCAGCCCGGGGGTTTTGGTTGACACTGAAGCTTTCTTT. Its translation is CASSPGVLVDTEAFF.

The chain carries TRBV5-6 and TRBJ1-2; a weak D match, TRBD1 (5 bases). The germline CDR1 and CDR2 sequences are SGHDT and YYEEEE. This CDR3 contains 15 residues. V shed 3 bases and J shed 0 bases, with 12 bases lying between them. In DNA form, the CDR3 reads TGTGCCAGCAGCTCGCCCCGGGGGGCTAACTATGGCTACACCTTC. It yields the protein CASSSPRGANYGYTF.

A few counts support this clone. The gene calls are TRBV29-1 and TRBJ2-1; 10 bases agree with TRBD2. The CDR3 runs 14 residues. Trimming removed 7 bases from V and 6 bases from J; junction bases left unmatched: 9. The V gene's germline CDR1 is SQVTM and CDR2 ANQGSEA. CDR3 sequence: CSGSLAGSVNEQFF. The CDR3 DNA follows: TGCAGCGGCTCACTAGCGGGGTCCGTCAATGAGCAGTTCTTC.

The V and J genes are TRBV7-2 and TRBJ2-7; TRBD1 matches 8 bases. Germline-derived CDR1 and CDR2 are SGHTA and FQGNSA. V lost 0 bases and J lost 7; bases outside the gene matches: 17. The CDR3 covers 18 residues. This chain's CDR3 is CASSLAWRTGMFRAEQYF. The CDR3 region has the DNA TGTGCCAGCAGCTTAGCGTGGCGGACAGGGATGTTTCGGGCGGAGCAGTACTTC.

The chain has TRBV11-2 and TRBJ1-1, with 7 bases that match TRBD1. CDR1 and CDR2 from the germline V gene are SGHAT and FQNNGV. The length of the CDR3 is 13 residues. Germline trimming cut 7 bases from V and 4 bases from J; bases unmatched to any gene: 6. The chain's CDR3 is CASMQGGFTEAFF. DNA of the CDR3: TGTGCCAGCATGCAAGGGGGCTTCACTGAAGCTTTCTTT.

The V call is TRBV9, the J call TRBJ2-7; TRBD1 might be the D (6 bases). The CDR3 runs to 13 residues. The V and J ends lost 4 bases and 0 bases respectively, with 8 bases between them. CDR1 is SGDLS and CDR2 is YYNGEE in the germline V gene. This CDR3 is CASSRDNSYEQYF. The CDR3 DNA reads as TGTGCCAGCAGCCGGGACAACTCCTACGAGCAGTACTTC.

The rearrangement uses TRBV10-2 and TRBJ1-2; 8 bases agree with TRBD1. J was trimmed by 4 bases and V by 6 bases; bases with no gene match: 13. The CDR3 covers 16 residues. CDR1 and CDR2 from the germline V gene are WSHSY and SAAADI. The CDR3 nucleotides are TGCGCCAGCAGCATGGGACAGGCGGCTAGGGGCTATGGCTACACCTTC. This codes for CASSMGQAARGYGYTF.

V is TRBV7-3 and J is TRBJ2-3, with TRBD2 matching 7 bases. CDR1 SGHTA and CDR2 FQGTGA come from the germline V gene. Trimming cost V 5 bases and J 0 bases; bases outside gene matches: 11. The CDR3 totals 17 residues. CDR3 DNA: TGTGCCAGCAGCGGGGGGGACGTCAGCGGAAGCACAGATACGCAGTATTTT. This codes for CASSGGDVSGSTDTQYF.

The chain has TRBV30 and TRBJ1-5; 9 bases agree with TRBD1. The CDR3 is 18 residues long. CDR1 and CDR2 (germline): GTSNPN, SVGIG (reference sequence). Germline trimming cut 0 bases from V and 1 base from J; bases unmatched to any gene: 10. This CDR3 reads CAWSVWTGDGESNQPQHF. Written as DNA, the CDR3 is TGTGCCTGGAGTGTATGGACAGGGGACGGGGAGAGCAATCAGCCCCAGCATTTT.

This rearrangement joins TRBV5-4 to TRBJ1-6; 7 bases map to TRBD1. The V segment lost 4 bases and the J segment 14 bases; nucleotides outside the gene matches: 6. Germline V gene data show CDR1 as SGHNT and CDR2 as YYREEE (reference sequence). The CDR3 totals 12 residues. The CDR3 nucleotides are TGTGCCAGCAGCCGGGACAGCCTGTCCCTCCACTTT. Encoded protein: CASSRDSLSLHF. The full variable domain, its missing parts supplied by reference TRBV5-4 and TRBJ1-6, is ETGVTQSPTHLIKTRGQQVTLRCSSQSGHNTVSWYQQALGQGPQFIFQYYREEENGRGNFPPRFSGLQFPNYSSELNVNALELDDSALYLCASSRDSLSLHFGNGTRLTVT.